This T cell receptor beta chain came from a study of CD8+ T cells in alopecia areata. RNA extraction and reverse transcription yielded cDNA as sequencing template. Here immunoSEQ multiplex PCR was the method, and the copy in TCRdb shows in-frame clones only, minus some. The sample records 100,000 to 120,000 clones, under 60% being singletons. This CDR3 is built from 14 residues. V lost 5 bases to trimming and J lost 6 bases; unmatched junction nucleotides: 10. Germline V lookup: CDR1 MDHEN, CDR2 SYDVKM. Alopecia areata patients provided lesional scalp punch biopsies and peripheral blood, both collected for the study.

The receptor was derived from a human donor with alopecia areata. Sequences were obtained from NKG2D-low CD8+ T cells sorted from blood. The chain has TRBV28 and TRBJ2-7, with TRBD1 identical over 7 bases. The CDR3, as DNA: TGTGCCAGCAGTACTAGACAGGGACGGGTCGAGCAGTACTTC. It is translated as CASSTRQGRVEQYF.